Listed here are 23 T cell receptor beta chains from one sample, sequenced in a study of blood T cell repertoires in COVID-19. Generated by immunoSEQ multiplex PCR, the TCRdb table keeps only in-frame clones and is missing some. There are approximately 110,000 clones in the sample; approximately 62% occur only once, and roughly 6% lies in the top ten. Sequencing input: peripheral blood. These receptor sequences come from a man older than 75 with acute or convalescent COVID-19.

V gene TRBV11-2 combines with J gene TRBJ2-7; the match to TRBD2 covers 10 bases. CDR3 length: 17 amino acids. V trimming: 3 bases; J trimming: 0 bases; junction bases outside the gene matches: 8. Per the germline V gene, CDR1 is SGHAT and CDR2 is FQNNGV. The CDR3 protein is CASSLTSGSARSYEQYF. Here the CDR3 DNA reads TGTGCCAGCAGCTTGACTAGCGGGTCTGCCCGCTCCTACGAGCAGTACTTC.

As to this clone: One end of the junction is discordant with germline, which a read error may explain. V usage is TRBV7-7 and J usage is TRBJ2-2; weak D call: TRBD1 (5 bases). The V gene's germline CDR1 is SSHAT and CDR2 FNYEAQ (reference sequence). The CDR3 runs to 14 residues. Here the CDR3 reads CASSLQENTGELFF. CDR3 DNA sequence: TGTGCTAGCAGCTTACAGGAGAACACCGGGGAGCTGTTTTTT.

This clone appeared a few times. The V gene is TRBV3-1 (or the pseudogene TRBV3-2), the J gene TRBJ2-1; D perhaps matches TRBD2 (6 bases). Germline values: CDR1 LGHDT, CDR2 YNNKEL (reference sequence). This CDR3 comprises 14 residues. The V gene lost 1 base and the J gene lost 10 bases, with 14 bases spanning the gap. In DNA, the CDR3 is TGTGCCAGCAGCCAAGGGCCAATGGGGAGGGAGCAGTTCTTC. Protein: CASSQGPMGREQFF.

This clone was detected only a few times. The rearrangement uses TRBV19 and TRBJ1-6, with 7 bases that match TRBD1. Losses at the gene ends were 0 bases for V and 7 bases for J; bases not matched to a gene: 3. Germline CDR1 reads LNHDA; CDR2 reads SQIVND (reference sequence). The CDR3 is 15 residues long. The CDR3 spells CASSIEGQMNSPLHF. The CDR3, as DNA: TGTGCCAGTAGTATAGAGGGACAGATGAATTCACCCCTCCACTTT.

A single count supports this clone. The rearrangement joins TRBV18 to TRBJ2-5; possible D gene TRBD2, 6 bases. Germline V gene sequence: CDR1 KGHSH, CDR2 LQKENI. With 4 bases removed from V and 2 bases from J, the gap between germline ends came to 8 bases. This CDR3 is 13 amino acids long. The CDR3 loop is CASSQGRQETQYF. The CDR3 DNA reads TGTGCCAGCTCACAGGGGAGGCAAGAGACCCAGTACTTC.

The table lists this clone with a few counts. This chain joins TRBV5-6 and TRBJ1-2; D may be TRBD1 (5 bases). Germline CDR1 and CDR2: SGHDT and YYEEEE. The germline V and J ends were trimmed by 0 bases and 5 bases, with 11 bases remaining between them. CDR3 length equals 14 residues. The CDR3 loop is CASSLGSGVYGYTF. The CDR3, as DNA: TGTGCCAGCAGCTTGGGGTCGGGGGTTTATGGCTACACCTTC.

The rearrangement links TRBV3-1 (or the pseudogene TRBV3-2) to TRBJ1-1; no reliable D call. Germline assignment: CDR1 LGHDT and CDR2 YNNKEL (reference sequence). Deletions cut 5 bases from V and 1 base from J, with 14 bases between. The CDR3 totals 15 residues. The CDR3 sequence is CASSSSFTANTEAFF. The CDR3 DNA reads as TGTGCCAGCAGCTCCTCCTTTACAGCGAACACTGAAGCTTTCTTT.

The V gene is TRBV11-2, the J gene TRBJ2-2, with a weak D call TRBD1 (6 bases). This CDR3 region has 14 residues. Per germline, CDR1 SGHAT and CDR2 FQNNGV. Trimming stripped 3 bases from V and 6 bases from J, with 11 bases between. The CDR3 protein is CASSFGGASGELFF. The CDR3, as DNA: TGTGCCAGCAGCTTTGGGGGCGCATCCGGGGAGCTGTTTTTT.

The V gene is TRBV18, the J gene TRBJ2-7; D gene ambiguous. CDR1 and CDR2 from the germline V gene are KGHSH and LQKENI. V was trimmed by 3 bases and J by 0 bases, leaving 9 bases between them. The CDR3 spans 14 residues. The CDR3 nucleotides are TGTGCCAGCTCACCTTCCCTGAGCTCCTACGAGCAGTACTTC. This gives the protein CASSPSLSSYEQYF.

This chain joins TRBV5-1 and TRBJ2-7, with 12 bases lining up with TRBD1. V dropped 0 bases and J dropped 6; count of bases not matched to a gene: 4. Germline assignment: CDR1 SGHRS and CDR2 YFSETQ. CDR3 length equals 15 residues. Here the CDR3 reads CASSLASGQGAEQYF. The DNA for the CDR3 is TGCGCCAGCAGCTTGGCCTCGGGACAGGGGGCCGAGCAGTACTTC.

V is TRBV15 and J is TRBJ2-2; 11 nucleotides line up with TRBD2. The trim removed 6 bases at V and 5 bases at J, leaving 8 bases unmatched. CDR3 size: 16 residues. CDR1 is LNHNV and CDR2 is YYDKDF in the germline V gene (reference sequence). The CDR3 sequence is CATRKLAGVGTGELFF. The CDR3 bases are TGTGCCACCAGAAAACTAGCGGGAGTAGGGACCGGGGAGCTGTTTTTT.

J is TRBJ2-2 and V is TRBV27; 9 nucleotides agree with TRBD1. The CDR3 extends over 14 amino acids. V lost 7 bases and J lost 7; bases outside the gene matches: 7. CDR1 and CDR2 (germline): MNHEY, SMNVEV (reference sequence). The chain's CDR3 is CASTLDRGGGELFF. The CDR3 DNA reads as TGTGCCAGCACTTTGGACAGGGGTGGCGGGGAGCTGTTTTTT.

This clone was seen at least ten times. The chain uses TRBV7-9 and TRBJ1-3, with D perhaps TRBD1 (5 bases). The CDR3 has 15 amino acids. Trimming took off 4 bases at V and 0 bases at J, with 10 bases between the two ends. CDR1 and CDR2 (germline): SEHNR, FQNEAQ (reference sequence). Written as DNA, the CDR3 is TGTGCCAGCAGCTGGGGCCAGCACTCTGGAAACACCATATATTTT. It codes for CASSWGQHSGNTIYF.

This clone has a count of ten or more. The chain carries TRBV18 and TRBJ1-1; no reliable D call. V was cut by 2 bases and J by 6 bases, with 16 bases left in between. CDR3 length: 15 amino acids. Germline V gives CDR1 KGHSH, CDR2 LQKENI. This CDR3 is CASSPAHPGQAEAFF. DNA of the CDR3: TGTGCCAGCTCACCAGCCCACCCAGGTCAAGCTGAAGCTTTCTTT.

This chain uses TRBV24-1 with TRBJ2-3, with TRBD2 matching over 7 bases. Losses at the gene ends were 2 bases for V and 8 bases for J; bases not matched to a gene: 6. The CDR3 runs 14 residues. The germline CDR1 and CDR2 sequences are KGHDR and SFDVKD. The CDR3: CATSDSGGWGTQYF. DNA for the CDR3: TGTGCCACCAGTGATTCGGGGGGTTGGGGTACGCAGTATTTT.

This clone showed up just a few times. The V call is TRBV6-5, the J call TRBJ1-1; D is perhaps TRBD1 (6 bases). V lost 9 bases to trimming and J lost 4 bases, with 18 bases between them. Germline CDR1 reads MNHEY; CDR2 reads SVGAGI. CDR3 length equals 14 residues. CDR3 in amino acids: CASRGGDTLTEAFF. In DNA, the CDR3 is TGTGCCAGTCGTGGGGGGGACACCCTCACTGAAGCTTTCTTT.

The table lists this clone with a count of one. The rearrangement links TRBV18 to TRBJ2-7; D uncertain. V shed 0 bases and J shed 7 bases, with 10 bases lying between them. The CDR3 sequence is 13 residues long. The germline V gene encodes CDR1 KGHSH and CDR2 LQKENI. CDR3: CASSPPSIWEQYF. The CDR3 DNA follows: TGTGCCAGCTCACCACCGAGTATCTGGGAGCAGTACTTC.

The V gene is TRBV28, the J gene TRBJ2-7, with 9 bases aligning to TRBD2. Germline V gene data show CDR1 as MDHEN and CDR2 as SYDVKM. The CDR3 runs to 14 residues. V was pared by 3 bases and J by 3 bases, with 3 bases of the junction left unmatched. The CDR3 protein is CASSFSGSDYEQYF. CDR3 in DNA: TGTGCCAGCAGTTTTAGCGGGAGTGACTACGAGCAGTACTTC.

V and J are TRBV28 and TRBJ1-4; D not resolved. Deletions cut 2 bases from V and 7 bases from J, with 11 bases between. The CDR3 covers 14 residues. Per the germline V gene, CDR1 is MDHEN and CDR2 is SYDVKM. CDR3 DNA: TGTGCCAGCAGTTTACACTCTGGGAGTGAAAAACTGTTTTTT. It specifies CASSLHSGSEKLFF.

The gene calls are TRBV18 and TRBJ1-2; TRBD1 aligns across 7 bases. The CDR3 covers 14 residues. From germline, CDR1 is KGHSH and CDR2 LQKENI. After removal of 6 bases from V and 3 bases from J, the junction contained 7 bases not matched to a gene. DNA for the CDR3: TGTGCCAGCTCTCACGGACAGGCCGACTATGGCTACACCTTC. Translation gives CASSHGQADYGYTF.

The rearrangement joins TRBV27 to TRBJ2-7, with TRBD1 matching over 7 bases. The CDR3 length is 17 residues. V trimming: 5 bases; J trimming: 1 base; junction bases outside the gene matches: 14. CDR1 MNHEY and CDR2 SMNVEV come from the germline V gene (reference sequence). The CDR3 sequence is CASSPMGQRFFSYEQYF. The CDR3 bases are TGTGCCAGCAGTCCGATGGGACAGCGGTTCTTTTCCTACGAGCAGTACTTC.

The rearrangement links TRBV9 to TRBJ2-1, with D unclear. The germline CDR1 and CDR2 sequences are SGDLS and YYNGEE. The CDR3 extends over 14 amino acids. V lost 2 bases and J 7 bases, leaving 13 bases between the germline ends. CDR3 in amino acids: CASSVTPRVNEQFF. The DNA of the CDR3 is TGTGCCAGCAGCGTTACTCCCCGGGTGAATGAGCAGTTCTTC.

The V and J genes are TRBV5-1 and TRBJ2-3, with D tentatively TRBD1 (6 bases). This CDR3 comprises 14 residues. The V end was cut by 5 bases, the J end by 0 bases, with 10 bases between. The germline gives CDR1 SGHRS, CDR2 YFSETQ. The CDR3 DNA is TGCGCCAGCAGGGCAGGGGCGAGCACAGATACGCAGTATTTT. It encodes CASRAGASTDTQYF.